The 27 T cell receptor beta chains presented below share a single source sample, sequenced in a study of radiation and T cells in renal cell carcinoma. TCRdb's table, derived via immunoSEQ multiplex PCR, lists solely in-frame clones and lacks some. The table includes over 90,000 clones, 80% to 90% detected once. Time point described: blood 4 weeks post-SBRT, at nephrectomy. Treatment noted: 15 Gy SBRT to primary tumor, nephrectomy 4 weeks later. Sequencing was performed on blood, taken from a patient whose treatment included radiotherapy and nephrectomy. Receptor source: a man between 60 and 75 years old with renal cell carcinoma.

The genes are TRBV27 and TRBJ2-3; TRBD1 agrees at 9 bases. The CDR3 is 18 amino acids. Germline V gives CDR1 MNHEY, CDR2 SMNVEV (reference sequence). V lost 2 bases, J lost 4 bases, and 13 bases stayed unmatched. The CDR3 bases are TGTGCCAGCAGTTTACTGCCAGTTCGGGGACAGGGATCAGATACGCAGTATTTT. It codes for CASSLLPVRGQGSDTQYF.

The rearrangement uses TRBV5-1 and TRBJ1-4; possibly TRBD1 for D (5 bases). Trimming removed 3 bases at V and 2 bases at J, with 14 bases between. The germline V gene has CDR1 SGHRS and CDR2 YFSETQ. The CDR3 runs to 16 residues. CDR3 loop: CASSSDGRGTNEKLFF. The CDR3 DNA reads as TGCGCCAGCAGCTCCGACGGTCGGGGCACTAATGAAAAACTGTTTTTT.

J is TRBJ1-5 and V is TRBV28; D uncertain. The length of the CDR3 is 11 residues. Germline V lookup: CDR1 MDHEN, CDR2 SYDVKM. The V gene lost 3 bases and the J gene lost 5 bases, with 2 bases spanning the gap. DNA of the CDR3: TGTGCCAGCAGTTTGGATCAGCCCCAGCATTTT. As protein: CASSLDQPQHF.

The chain couples TRBV19 to TRBJ2-5; D is perhaps TRBD1 or TRBD2 (5 bases each). CDR3 length equals 14 residues. In germline, CDR1 is LNHDA, CDR2 SQIVND (reference sequence). The ends were cut back, 6 bases at V and 2 bases at J, with 13 bases in the middle. CDR3 sequence: CASRPGTSQETQYF. CDR3 coding DNA: TGTGCCAGTAGACCAGGGACCTCGCAAGAGACCCAGTACTTC.

V and J are TRBV25-1 and TRBJ2-2, with TRBD1 matching over 7 bases. The trim removed 8 bases at V and 4 bases at J, leaving 13 bases unmatched. The germline V gene has CDR1 MGHDK and CDR2 SYGVNS. The CDR3 is 16 residues long. CDR3 in amino acids: CASRETLTGSTGELFF. The CDR3 DNA is TGTGCCAGCCGAGAGACTCTGACAGGGAGCACCGGGGAGCTGTTTTTT. Complete variable domain (other parts from reference TRBV25-1 and TRBJ2-2): EADIYQTPRYLVIGTGKKITLECSQTMGHDKMYWYQQDPGMELHLIHYSYGVNSTEKGDLSSESTVSRIRTEHFPLTLESARPSHTSQYLCASRETLTGSTGELFFGEGSRLTVL.

The V and J genes are TRBV19 and TRBJ1-2; D not certain. V was shortened by 3 bases and J by 4 bases, with 9 bases between the two germline ends. CDR1 and CDR2 (germline): LNHDA, SQIVND (reference sequence). This CDR3 has 13 residues. The chain's CDR3 is CASSITGPYGYTF. Written as DNA, the CDR3 is TGTGCCAGTAGTATCACCGGTCCCTATGGCTACACCTTC.

This rearrangement joins TRBV27 to TRBJ1-5; tentatively, D is TRBD1 (5 bases). This CDR3 region has 15 residues. V was cut by 3 bases and J by 4 bases, with 13 bases left in between. The germline V gene has CDR1 MNHEY and CDR2 SMNVEV (reference sequence). This CDR3 is CASSFQGNGNQPQHF. In nucleotides, the CDR3 is TGTGCCAGCAGTTTTCAGGGTAACGGTAATCAGCCCCAGCATTTT.

V is TRBV5-6 and J is TRBJ2-6, with 7 bases fitting TRBD1. Germline V gene lookup returns CDR1 SGHDT and CDR2 YYEEEE. The CDR3 has 17 amino acids. Trimming cost V 2 bases and J 1 base; bases outside gene matches: 6. The DNA for the CDR3 is TGTGCCAGCAGCTTACGGTTGACAGGGTCTGGGGCCAACGTCCTGACTTTC. This codes for CASSLRLTGSGANVLTF.

The chain has TRBV7-2 and TRBJ2-1; 7 bases are shared with TRBD1. The CDR3 runs 16 residues. Germline loops: CDR1 SGHTA, CDR2 FQGNSA. V lost 4 bases and J lost 4; bases outside the gene matches: 10. Written as DNA, the CDR3 is TGTGCCAGCAGCTGGATTCACGGGACAGTTTACAATGAGCAGTTCTTC. Protein product: CASSWIHGTVYNEQFF.

The chain is built from TRBV25-1 and TRBJ1-2; tentative D call: TRBD1 (6 bases). The CDR3 loop spans 11 amino acids. V was cut by 4 bases and J by 11 bases, with 11 bases left in between. Germline CDR1 and CDR2: MGHDK and SYGVNS. In DNA form, the CDR3 reads TGTGCCAGCAGTGGCGGGGGCTATTACACCTTC. The encoded protein is CASSGGGYYTF.

This clone was recorded once. V is TRBV5-6 and J is TRBJ1-6; maybe TRBD1 (6 bases). CDR1 and CDR2 (germline): SGHDT, YYEEEE. The CDR3 has 17 amino acids. V shed 4 bases and J shed 5 bases, with 19 bases lying between them. This chain's CDR3 is CASSPGGRTVNNSPLHF. The CDR3 DNA reads TGTGCCAGCAGCCCGGGAGGGCGGACAGTAAATAATTCACCCCTCCACTTT.

This clone was counted between two and nine times. This rearrangement joins TRBV6-1 to TRBJ1-5; 9 bases align to TRBD1. This CDR3 has 15 residues. V was clipped by 6 bases and J by 7 bases; unmatched bases: 10. Germline assignment: CDR1 MNHNS and CDR2 SASEGT. The CDR3 DNA is TGTGCCAGCAGCCTAGAGACAGGGGGAATCCAGCCCCAGCATTTT. Protein product: CASSLETGGIQPQHF.

The CDR3 DNA reads as TGCGCCAGCAGTCAATCCGTTGAAATCTGGTTAGAGTGGAACTCCTACAATGAGCAGTTCTTC. Protein product: CASSQSVEIWLEWNSYNEQFF. The chain employs TRBV23-1 and TRBJ2-1, with D unresolved. TRBV23-1 is noted as an ORF with a role that remains uncertain. The CDR3 length is 21 residues. Trimming left V 0 bases short and J 0 bases short, with 24 bases between.

In this sample, this clone turned up a few times. The rearrangement joins TRBV9 to TRBJ2-3; D remains ambiguous. Germline V lookup: CDR1 SGDLS, CDR2 YYNGEE. This CDR3 contains 15 residues. Trimming took off 0 bases at V and 4 bases at J, with 12 bases between the two ends. The CDR3 region has the DNA TGTGCCAGCAGCGTAGTGGCCCGCCCCCCAGATACGCAGTATTTT. The encoded protein is CASSVVARPPDTQYF.

The chain has TRBV11-2 and TRBJ2-5; D call uncertain. With 1 base removed from V and 4 bases from J, the gap between germline ends came to 4 bases. Germline values: CDR1 SGHAT, CDR2 FQNNGV. CDR3 length: 12 amino acids. The CDR3 reads CASSLVGETQYF. CDR3 in DNA: TGTGCCAGCAGCTTAGTAGGAGAGACCCAGTACTTC.

The chain is built from TRBV7-2 and TRBJ1-3, with 7 bases fitting TRBD1. Trimming took 1 base from V and 10 from J; bases not matched to a gene: 4. Germline V lookup: CDR1 SGHTA, CDR2 FQGNSA. The CDR3 covers 13 residues. CDR3 sequence (DNA): TGTGCCAGCAGCTTAGAGGGGGCGGGGACCATATATTTT. This sequence encodes CASSLEGAGTIYF.

CDR3 in amino acids: CASSPLESSDSNQPQHF. In nucleotides, the CDR3 is TGTGCCAGCTCACCGCTCGAAAGCAGTGATAGCAATCAGCCCCAGCATTTT. The chain uses TRBV18 and TRBJ1-5; no clear D. The CDR3 contains 17 residues. Germline CDR1 KGHSH, CDR2 LQKENI. V lost 3 bases and J 0 bases, leaving 15 bases between the germline ends. Supplemented by reference TRBV18 and TRBJ1-5, the full variable domain reads NAGVMQNPRHLVRRRGQEARLRCSPMKGHSHVYWYRQLPEEGLKFMVYLQKENIIDESGMPKERFSAEFPKEGPSILRIQQVVRGDSAAYFCASSPLESSDSNQPQHFGDGTRLSIL.

The chain uses TRBV6-5 and TRBJ2-7; D uncertain. This CDR3 region has 11 residues. V was cut by 5 bases and J by 6 bases, with 8 bases left in between. In germline, CDR1 is MNHEY, CDR2 SVGAGI. CDR3 residues: CASSQGSEQYF. The DNA of the CDR3 is TGTGCCAGCAGTCAAGGATCCGAGCAGTACTTC.

The chain joins TRBV19 to TRBJ1-1, with TRBD1 matching 9 bases. This CDR3 is built from 13 residues. The germline V gene encodes CDR1 LNHDA and CDR2 SQIVND (reference sequence). The trim removed 8 bases at V and 0 bases at J, leaving 1 base unmatched. CDR3 DNA: TGTGCCAGTGGGACAGGGTTGAACACTGAAGCTTTCTTT. Its translation: CASGTGLNTEAFF.

V is TRBV5-1 and J is TRBJ2-7, with a tentative D call TRBD1 (5 bases). The CDR3 consists of 14 residues. The V gene's germline CDR1 is SGHRS and CDR2 YFSETQ. V lost 0 bases to trimming and J lost 2 bases, with 9 bases between them. CDR3: CASSLAWGPYEQYF. The CDR3 coding sequence is TGCGCCAGCAGCTTGGCGTGGGGCCCCTACGAGCAGTACTTC.

The chain joins TRBV6-1 to TRBJ1-2; D might be TRBD1 (5 bases). The germline V and J ends were trimmed by 8 bases and 8 bases, with 21 bases remaining between them. CDR1 and CDR2 from the germline V gene are MNHNS and SASEGT. The CDR3 is made up of 14 amino acids. The CDR3, as DNA: TGTGCCAGCGCCAAGGGGCACCGGGTCAGCGGCTACACCTTC. Its translation is CASAKGHRVSGYTF.

This rearrangement joins TRBV6-1 to TRBJ2-7, with a tentative D call TRBD2 (5 bases). V lost 6 bases, J lost 1 base, and 16 bases lay in between. CDR1 is MNHNS, CDR2 SASEGT, per germline. The CDR3 covers 15 residues. The CDR3 reads CASSLRGSISYEQYF. CDR3 nucleotide sequence: TGTGCCAGCAGCCTCCGGGGTTCCATTTCCTACGAGCAGTACTTC.

At least ten counts were recorded for this clone. CDR3 DNA: TGTGCCAGCACCGGCGTAAGTTCCAGCGGCCGAACCTACAATGAGCAGTTCTTC. Its protein is CASTGVSSSGRTYNEQFF. V and J are TRBV28 and TRBJ2-1; possibly TRBD2 for D (5 bases). V was pared by 7 bases and J by 2 bases, with 24 bases between. Germline loops: CDR1 MDHEN, CDR2 SYDVKM. This CDR3 contains 18 residues.

This sequence joins TRBV7-8 and TRBJ2-2; either TRBD1 or TRBD2 may supply D (5 bases each). CDR1 is SGHVS, CDR2 FQNEAQ, per germline. This CDR3 contains 14 residues. The ends were cut back, 8 bases at V and 0 bases at J, with 10 bases in the middle. Here the CDR3 DNA reads TGTGCCAGCCGAGGGACCTCGAACACCGGGGAGCTGTTTTTT. It translates to CASRGTSNTGELFF.

This sequence joins TRBV19 and TRBJ1-4; D remains unclear. Germline V gene lookup returns CDR1 LNHDA and CDR2 SQIVND (reference sequence). V lost 3 bases to trimming and J lost 7 bases, with 9 bases between them. This CDR3 contains 13 residues. The CDR3 DNA reads as TGTGCCAGTAGTATCCGGGCTTCTGAAAAACTGTTTTTT. Protein: CASSIRASEKLFF.

The V gene is TRBV19, the J gene TRBJ2-7; D not certain. Germline V gives CDR1 LNHDA, CDR2 SQIVND (reference sequence). This CDR3 has 13 amino acids. Trimming took 10 bases from V and 0 from J, leaving 13 bases between them. CDR3: CATREQSSYEQYF. For the CDR3, the DNA is TGTGCCACCAGAGAACAAAGCTCCTACGAGCAGTACTTC.

This chain uses TRBV9 with TRBJ2-7, with D possibly matching TRBD2 (6 bases). Germline CDR1 is SGDLS and CDR2 is YYNGEE. V was shortened by 0 bases and J by 5 bases, with 15 bases between the two germline ends. The CDR3 is 15 amino acids. Here the CDR3 DNA reads TGTGCCAGCAGCGTAGCCGGAGGGGTCATCGACGAGCAGTACTTC. Amino acids: CASSVAGGVIDEQYF. Full variable domain (rest looked up from reference TRBV9 and TRBJ2-7): DSGVTQTPKHLITATGQRVTLRCSPRSGDLSVYWYQQSLDQGLQFLIQYYNGEERAKGNILERFSAQQFPDLHSELNLSSLELGDSALYFCASSVAGGVIDEQYFGPGTRLTVT.